Given below is one TCR beta chain in context. Antigen specificity is unknown. The sample is drawn from a study of T-cell memory formation after mild COVID-19. Study results and limitations: Pre-infection memory held some responding clones, suggesting pre-existing cross-reactive T cells responded. The study found balanced CD4/CD8 in clones contracting day 15 to 85 and a CD4+ lean in later expanders. Nothing showed for sure that second-wave clones peaking on day 37 were SARS-CoV-2 specific.

Libraries for TCRalpha and TCRbeta carried sample barcodes and unique molecular identifiers via 5'RACE. TCRdb redid the calling of the 5' RACE reads with MiXCR, one entry per CDR3 protein. Among roughly 300,000 distinct CDR3 sequences listed, roughly 13% were seen once. Germline V gives CDR1 SGHTA, CDR2 FQGNSA. The CDR3 runs to 12 residues. The J segment lost 12 bases and the V segment lost 5 bases, leaving 5 bases of the junction unmatched. This sequence was found in a man in his late teens or twenties who had mild COVID-19 (a few samples of this study predate the infection). Cell type and time point are not known. The chain links TRBV7-2 to TRBJ2-1; 9 bases fit TRBD1. Sequencing input: PBMCs or a T cell subset sorted from them (not recorded which). The CDR3 nucleotides read TGTGCCAGCAGCCAAGACAGGGGGTGGCAGTTCTTC. This gives the protein CASSQDRGWQFF.